Sequencing of this T cell receptor (beta chain) was carried out in a study of blood T cell repertoires in COVID-19. Across the whole study: COVID-19 samples collected from the United States, Italy and Spain covered acute and convalescent phases. T cells, B-cell-depleted T cells, or PBMCs provided the cDNA or gDNA that served as material.

The CDR3 runs 12 residues. Germline assignment: CDR1 LGHNT and CDR2 FRNRAP. V dropped 7 bases and J dropped 4; count of bases not matched to a gene: 0. Original processing methods: Amplification from reference gene primers served as the basis for estimated nucleated cell counts. TCRdb's copy holds only in-frame clones and misses some; the assay was immunoSEQ multiplex PCR. That table furnishes V, J and clone size, whereas the DNA furnished D and trimming. The repertoire holds some 97,000 clones, with 90% as singletons. This TCR was sampled from a man aged 55 to 70 with acute or convalescent COVID-19. This sequence joins TRBV12-5 and TRBJ2-1, with 8 bases aligning to TRBD2. The specimen was peripheral blood. CDR3 protein: CASERGYNEQFF. As DNA, the CDR3 is TGTGCTAGTGAGCGGGGGTACAATGAGCAGTTCTTC.